Presented here are 23 T cell receptor beta chains from one specimen sequenced in a study of blood T cell repertoires in COVID-19. Produced via immunoSEQ multiplex PCR; TCRdb's table is partial and in-frame only. The sample carries a few hundred thousand clones, about 82% recorded once. Input material: peripheral blood. All receptors come from a woman of 80 years or more with acute or convalescent COVID-19.

The chain employs TRBV7-9 and TRBJ1-2; D is undetermined. The V end lost 3 bases, the J end lost 5 bases, and 13 bases lay between the germline ends. From germline, CDR1 is SEHNR and CDR2 FQNEAQ (reference sequence). The CDR3 spans 14 residues. CDR3 coding DNA: TGTGCCAGCAGCTTCATGGAGAGTCTTTATGGCTACACCTTC. This translates into CASSFMESLYGYTF.

V is TRBV5-6 and J is TRBJ2-5; 10 bases map to TRBD1. Trimming took 3 bases from V and 1 from J; bases not matched to a gene: 3. CDR1 is SGHDT and CDR2 is YYEEEE in the germline V gene. The CDR3 spans 15 residues. CDR3 sequence: CASSWTGGGQETQYF. The CDR3 nucleotides are TGTGCCAGCAGCTGGACAGGGGGGGGCCAAGAGACCCAGTACTTC.

This clone was detected a few times. The V call is TRBV4-1, the J call TRBJ1-6; 8 positions agree with TRBD1. Trimming at V came to 4 bases and at J to 9 bases, leaving 11 bases not matched to a gene. The V gene's germline CDR1 is MGHRA and CDR2 YSYEKL. The CDR3 runs 16 residues. The DNA for the CDR3 is TGCGCCAGCAGCCTTGGGGTTGACAGGGGTGGTTCACCCCTCCACTTT. It specifies CASSLGVDRGGSPLHF.

The chain couples TRBV9 to TRBJ1-3, with D perhaps TRBD1 (6 bases). CDR1 SGDLS and CDR2 YYNGEE come from the germline V gene. The length of the CDR3 is 15 residues. V lost 3 bases and J 0 bases, leaving 10 bases between the germline ends. This chain's CDR3 is CASSAGQPSGNTIYF. Here the CDR3 DNA reads TGTGCCAGCAGCGCCGGACAGCCCTCTGGAAACACCATATATTTT.

The chain carries TRBV29-1 and TRBJ2-3, with D perhaps TRBD1 (8 bases). Germline CDR1 SQVTM, CDR2 ANQGSEA. Trimming stripped 7 bases from V and 5 bases from J, with 22 bases between. The CDR3 totals 15 residues. The CDR3 coding sequence is TGCAGCGCAGTGGGGGGGGCAGGGGGCGTAGATACGCAGTATTTT. This sequence encodes CSAVGGAGGVDTQYF.

The CDR3 here is CASSQILDLNSYEQYF. For the CDR3, the DNA is TGTGCCAGCAGTCAGATATTGGACTTGAATTCCTACGAGCAGTACTTC. The V call is TRBV2, the J call TRBJ2-7, with TRBD2 as a possible D gene (5 bases). The ends were cut back, 5 bases at V and 1 base at J, with 18 bases in the middle. Looked up from germline, CDR1 is SNHLY and CDR2 is FYNNEI. CDR3 size: 16 residues.

Only a few counts were recorded for this clone. This chain connects TRBV7-9 to TRBJ2-2; the match to TRBD2 covers 13 bases. The CDR3 totals 17 residues. Germline V gives CDR1 SEHNR, CDR2 FQNEAQ (reference sequence). Trimming removed 5 bases from V and 1 base from J; junction bases left unmatched: 4. In DNA, the CDR3 is TGTGCCAGCAGCCTGACTAGCGGGGGGATGAACACCGGGGAGCTGTTTTTT. Amino acids: CASSLTSGGMNTGELFF.

This clone was seen more than once but under ten times. The genes are TRBV5-4 and TRBJ2-5, with a tentative D call TRBD2 (6 bases). Germline CDR1 reads SGHNT; CDR2 reads YYREEE (reference sequence). The CDR3 is 13 amino acids. V was clipped by 4 bases and J by 3 bases, with 10 bases between them. CDR3 region: CASSAVAEETQYF. The CDR3 nucleotides are TGTGCCAGCAGCGCAGTAGCGGAAGAGACCCAGTACTTC.

The V gene is TRBV7-3, the J gene TRBJ2-3; 9 nucleotides agree with TRBD2. This CDR3 comprises 16 residues. CDR1 and CDR2 from the germline V gene are SGHTA and FQGTGA. The J segment lost 1 base and the V segment lost 1 base, leaving 3 bases of the junction unmatched. The CDR3 region is CASSLNAGGGTDTQYF. The CDR3 bases are TGTGCCAGCAGCTTAAATGCGGGAGGGGGCACAGATACGCAGTATTTT.

This chain joins TRBV9 and TRBJ2-7; TRBD1 might be the D (6 bases). CDR1 is SGDLS and CDR2 is YYNGEE in the germline V gene. Deletions cut 0 bases from V and 2 bases from J, with 15 bases between. This CDR3 is built from 16 residues. CDR3 bases: TGTGCCAGCAGCGTAGAATCAGGGGTTTCCACCTACGAGCAGTACTTC. This gives the protein CASSVESGVSTYEQYF.

Here the CDR3 DNA reads TGCAGCGTTGAAGATTTAAATGAGCAGTTCTTC. This encodes CSVEDLNEQFF. V usage is TRBV29-1 and J usage is TRBJ2-1, with unresolved D. Per germline, CDR1 SQVTM and CDR2 ANQGSEA. Trimming left V 0 bases short and J 7 bases short, with 4 bases between. This CDR3 has 11 residues.

This chain connects TRBV19 to TRBJ2-1; tentatively, D is TRBD1 (6 bases). CDR1 is LNHDA and CDR2 is SQIVND in the germline V gene (reference sequence). The CDR3 consists of 14 residues. Trimming stripped 10 bases from V and 0 bases from J, with 13 bases between. The CDR3 bases are TGTGCCACCAACAGGGCGCTCTCCTACAATGAGCAGTTCTTC. As protein: CATNRALSYNEQFF.

The chain has TRBV29-1 and TRBJ2-6, with a tentative D call TRBD1 (5 bases). With 6 bases removed from V and 0 bases from J, the gap between germline ends came to 12 bases. The germline CDR1 and CDR2 sequences are SQVTM and ANQGSEA. CDR3 length: 15 residues. CDR3 region: CSVTDHHSGANVLTF. The CDR3 nucleotides are TGCAGCGTGACAGACCACCACTCTGGGGCCAACGTCCTGACTTTC. The full variable domain, rest sourced from reference TRBV29-1 and TRBJ2-6, is SAVISQKPSRDICQRGTSLTIQCQVDSQVTMMFWYRQQPGQSLTLIATANQGSEATYESGFVIDKFPISRPNLTFSTLTVSNMSPEDSSIYLCSVTDHHSGANVLTFGAGSRLTVL.

This clone was recorded a few times. The chain is built from TRBV2 and TRBJ1-6, with a weak D call TRBD1 (5 bases). The length of the CDR3 is 15 residues. Germline V gene data show CDR1 as SNHLY and CDR2 as FYNNEI. V lost 5 bases to trimming and J lost 9 bases, with 17 bases between them. CDR3 DNA: TGTGCCAGCAGTTCAGAAGGGGTCTTGAGTTCACCCCTCCACTTT. The encoded protein is CASSSEGVLSSPLHF.

A word on this clone: The same CDR3 is also encoded by other DNA sequences in this sample. In DNA form, the CDR3 reads TGCGCCAGCAGCTTGGGACTAGCGGGAGGGAACACCGGGGAGCTGTTTTTT. Residues: CASSLGLAGGNTGELFF. The chain uses TRBV5-1 and TRBJ2-2, with TRBD2 matching over 13 bases. J lost 1 base, V lost 0 bases, and 0 bases had no gene match. The CDR3 covers 17 residues. Germline V gives CDR1 SGHRS, CDR2 YFSETQ. The whole variable domain, remainder taken from reference TRBV5-1 and TRBJ2-2, is KAGVTQTPRYLIKTRGQQVTLSCSPISGHRSVSWYQQTPGQGLQFLFEYFSETQRNKGNFPGRFSGRQFSNSRSEMNVSTLELGDSALYLCASSLGLAGGNTGELFFGEGSRLTVL.

V and J are TRBV11-2 and TRBJ2-3; 9 bases match TRBD2. This CDR3 comprises 16 residues. Losses at the gene ends were 1 base for V and 4 bases for J; bases not matched to a gene: 6. The germline V gene encodes CDR1 SGHAT and CDR2 FQNNGV. CDR3 region: CASSLVASGTADTQYF. DNA for the CDR3: TGTGCCAGCAGCTTAGTGGCTAGCGGGACCGCAGATACGCAGTATTTT.

V usage is TRBV10-3 and J usage is TRBJ1-1, with D possibly being TRBD1 (6 bases). This CDR3 has 15 amino acids. Between the trimmed V and J ends, which lost 3 bases and 5 bases, there was a span of 16 bases. Germline lookup yields CDR1 ENHRY and CDR2 SYGVKD. CDR3 in amino acids: CAISDLGAQRTEAFF. Here the CDR3 DNA reads TGTGCCATCAGTGACCTGGGGGCTCAGAGGACTGAAGCTTTCTTT.

The CDR3 nucleotides are TGTGCCTTTAAACAGGTTGCCACTGAAGCTTTCTTT. Translating it yields CAFKQVATEAFF. The rearrangement joins TRBV30 to TRBJ1-1; maybe TRBD1 (5 bases). The CDR3 is 12 amino acids. The V end lost 7 bases, the J end lost 4 bases, and 13 bases lay between the germline ends. Germline V gene sequence: CDR1 GTSNPN, CDR2 SVGIG (reference sequence).

This clone was seen once. The chain carries TRBV25-1 and TRBJ1-6, with TRBD1 matching 8 bases. The V gene end was trimmed by 10 bases and the J gene end by 7 bases; junction bases not matched to a gene: 6. The CDR3 runs 13 residues. Germline V lookup: CDR1 MGHDK, CDR2 SYGVNS. The CDR3 here is CATVDRENSPLHF. For the CDR3, the DNA is TGTGCCACCGTGGACAGGGAGAATTCACCCCTCCACTTT.

This clone was found once. CDR3 sequence: CASSIDIRQGGYNEQFF. CDR3 nucleotides: TGTGCCAGTAGTATAGATATAAGACAGGGGGGCTACAATGAGCAGTTCTTC. V usage is TRBV19 and J usage is TRBJ2-1; 9 positions agree with TRBD1. The CDR3 is made up of 17 amino acids. From germline, CDR1 is LNHDA and CDR2 SQIVND (reference sequence). J gave up 3 bases and V 0 bases, and 6 bases lay outside the gene matches. The variable domain in full, completed from reference TRBV19 and TRBJ2-1, reads DGGITQSPKYLFRKEGQNVTLSCEQNLNHDAMYWYRQDPGQGLRLIYYSQIVNDFQKGDIAEGYSVSREKKESFPLTVTSAQKNPTAFYLCASSIDIRQGGYNEQFFGPGTRLTVL.

The gene calls are TRBV7-2 and TRBJ1-3; maybe TRBD1 (6 bases). The V and J ends lost 4 bases and 8 bases respectively, with 18 bases between them. This CDR3 is 15 amino acids long. In germline, CDR1 is SGHTA, CDR2 FQGNSA. The CDR3 nucleotides read TGTGCCAGCAGCTACCGGGCGGGGGGCGCGGACACCATATATTTT. Translated, it gives CASSYRAGGADTIYF.

This chain connects TRBV6-2 or TRBV6-3 to TRBJ1-6, with no clear D. This CDR3 contains 14 residues. Germline V gene sequence: CDR1 MNHEY, CDR2 SVGEGT. Trimming stripped 2 bases from V and 3 bases from J, with 5 bases between. The CDR3 coding sequence is TGTGCCAGCAGTTACGAGAACTATAATTCACCCCTCCACTTT. Its translation: CASSYENYNSPLHF.

V is TRBV19 and J is TRBJ1-4; D not certain. Looked up from germline, CDR1 is LNHDA and CDR2 is SQIVND (reference sequence). The CDR3 has 15 residues. Trimming left V 7 bases short and J 7 bases short, with 19 bases between. In DNA form, the CDR3 reads TGTGCCAGTAAACCCCGGGCGGTAGAGGGTGAAAAACTGTTTTTT. The encoded protein is CASKPRAVEGEKLFF. The variable domain in full, with the rest retrieved from reference TRBV19 and TRBJ1-4, is DGGITQSPKYLFRKEGQNVTLSCEQNLNHDAMYWYRQDPGQGLRLIYYSQIVNDFQKGDIAEGYSVSREKKESFPLTVTSAQKNPTAFYLCASKPRAVEGEKLFFGSGTQLSVL.